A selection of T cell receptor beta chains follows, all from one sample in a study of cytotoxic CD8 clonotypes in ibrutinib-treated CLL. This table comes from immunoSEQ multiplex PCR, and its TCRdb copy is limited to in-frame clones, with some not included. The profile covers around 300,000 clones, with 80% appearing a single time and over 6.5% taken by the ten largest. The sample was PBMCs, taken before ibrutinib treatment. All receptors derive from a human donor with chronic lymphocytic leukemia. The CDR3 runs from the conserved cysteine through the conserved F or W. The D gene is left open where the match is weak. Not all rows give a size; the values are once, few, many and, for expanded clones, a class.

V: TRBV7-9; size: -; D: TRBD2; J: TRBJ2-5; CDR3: CASSRWTSGSHETQYF; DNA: TGTGCCAGCAGTCGATGGACTAGCGGGAGTCACGAGACCCAGTACTTC
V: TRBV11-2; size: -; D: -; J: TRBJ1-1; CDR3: CASSLVRRDTEAFF; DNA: TGTGCCAGCAGCTTAGTACGTCGGGACACTGAAGCTTTCTTT
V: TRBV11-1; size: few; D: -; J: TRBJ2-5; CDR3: CASSRDARETQYF; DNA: TGTGCCAGCAGCCGGGACGCCAGGGAGACCCAGTACTTC
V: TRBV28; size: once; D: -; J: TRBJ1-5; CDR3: CASSFTVASNQPQHF; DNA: TGTGCCAGCAGTTTTACGGTAGCTAGCAATCAGCCCCAGCATTTT
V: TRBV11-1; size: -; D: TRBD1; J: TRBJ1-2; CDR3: CASSSSTGGGYGYTF; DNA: TGTGCCAGCAGCTCTTCGACAGGGGGCGGCTATGGCTACACCTTC
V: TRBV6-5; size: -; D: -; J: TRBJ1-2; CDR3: CASRPTGSLYGYTF; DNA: TGTGCCAGCAGACCAACAGGGTCCCTCTATGGCTACACCTTC
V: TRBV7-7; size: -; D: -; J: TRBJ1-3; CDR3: CASSLSVGNTIYF; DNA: TGTGCTAGCAGCTTGAGCGTGGGAAACACCATATATTTT
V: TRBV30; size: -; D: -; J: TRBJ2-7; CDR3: CAWGNGGNSYEQYF; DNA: TGTGCCTGGGGAAATGGTGGAAACTCCTACGAGCAGTACTTC
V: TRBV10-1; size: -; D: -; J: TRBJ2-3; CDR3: CASSLSVGDTQYF; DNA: TGCGCCAGCAGTTTGTCCGTCGGGGATACGCAGTATTTT
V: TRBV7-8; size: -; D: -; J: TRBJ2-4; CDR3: CASSLSGGLAKNIQYF; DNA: TGTGCCAGCAGCTTATCAGGGGGACTAGCCAAAAACATTCAGTACTTC
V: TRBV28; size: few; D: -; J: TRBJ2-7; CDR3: CASSLWGLSYEQYF; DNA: TGTGCCAGCAGTTTATGGGGGCTTTCCTACGAGCAGTACTTC
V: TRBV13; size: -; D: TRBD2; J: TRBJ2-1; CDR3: CASSSRSSGNEQFF; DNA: TGTGCCAGCAGCTCCCGTTCTAGCGGGAATGAGCAGTTCTTC
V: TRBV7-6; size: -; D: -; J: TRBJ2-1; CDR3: CASTPGRGDHEQFF; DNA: TGTGCCAGCACCCCAGGAAGGGGTGACCATGAGCAGTTCTTC
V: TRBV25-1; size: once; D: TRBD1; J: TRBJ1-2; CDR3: CASSDQRTGGNLRGYTF; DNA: TGTGCCAGCAGTGATCAGAGGACAGGGGGCAATCTGCGCGGCTACACCTTC
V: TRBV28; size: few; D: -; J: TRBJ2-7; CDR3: CASSLAVHDEQYF; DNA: TGTGCCAGCAGTTTAGCGGTGCACGACGAGCAGTACTTC
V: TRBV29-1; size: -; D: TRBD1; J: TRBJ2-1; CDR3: CSVVETGALKGSNEQFF; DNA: TGCAGCGTTGTGGAGACAGGGGCCCTCAAGGGGAGCAATGAGCAGTTCTTC
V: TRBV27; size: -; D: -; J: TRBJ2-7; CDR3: CATSFGSLYEQYF; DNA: TGTGCCACCTCCTTTGGAAGTTTGTACGAGCAGTACTTC
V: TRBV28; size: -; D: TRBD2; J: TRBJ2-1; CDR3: CASNPSGDYNEQFF; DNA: TGTGCCAGCAATCCTAGCGGAGACTACAATGAGCAGTTCTTC
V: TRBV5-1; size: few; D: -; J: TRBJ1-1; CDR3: CASSLGRLNTEAFF; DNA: TGCGCCAGCAGCTTGGGCAGGCTGAACACTGAAGCTTTCTTT
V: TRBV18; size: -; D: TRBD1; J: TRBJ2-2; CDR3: CASPRLGQQNTGELFF; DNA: TGTGCCAGCCCCCGCTTGGGACAGCAGAACACCGGGGAGCTGTTTTTT
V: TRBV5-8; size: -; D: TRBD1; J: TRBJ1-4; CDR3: CASSLGTATNEKLFF; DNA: TGTGCCAGCAGCCTAGGGACAGCAACTAATGAAAAACTGTTTTTT
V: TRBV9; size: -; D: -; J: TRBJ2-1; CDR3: CASSVGPKSSYNEQFF; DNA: TGTGCCAGCAGCGTAGGGCCTAAGAGCTCCTACAATGAGCAGTTCTTC
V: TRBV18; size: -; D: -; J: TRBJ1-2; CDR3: CASSPDSPLPRRYGYTF; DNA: TGTGCCAGCTCACCCGATAGCCCCCTGCCCCGAAGGTATGGCTACACCTTC
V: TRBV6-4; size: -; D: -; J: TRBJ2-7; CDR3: CASSEDSSYEQYF; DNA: TGTGCCAGCAGTGAAGATAGCTCCTACGAGCAGTACTTC
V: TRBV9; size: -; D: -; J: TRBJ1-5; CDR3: CASSVGFSDQPQHF; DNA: TGTGCCAGCAGCGTAGGTTTCAGTGATCAGCCCCAGCATTTT
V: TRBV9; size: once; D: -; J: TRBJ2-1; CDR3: CASSVAGRGINEQFF; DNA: TGTGCCAGCAGCGTAGCGGGGAGAGGGATAAATGAGCAGTTCTTC
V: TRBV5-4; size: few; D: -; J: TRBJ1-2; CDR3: CASSLFFSVADGYTF; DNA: TGTGCCAGCAGCTTGTTTTTTTCGGTGGCGGATGGCTACACCTTC
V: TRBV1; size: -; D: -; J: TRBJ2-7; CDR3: CTSSAGENTYEQYF; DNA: TGCACCAGCAGCGCGGGCGAAAATACCTACGAGCAGTACTTC
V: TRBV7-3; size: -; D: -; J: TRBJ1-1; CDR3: CASSYTGRTEAFF; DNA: TGTGCCAGCAGTTATACAGGGCGCACTGAAGCTTTCTTT
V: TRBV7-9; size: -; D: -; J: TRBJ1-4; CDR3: CASSLTQGRSEKLFF; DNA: TGTGCCAGCAGCCTCACACAGGGTCGGTCCGAAAAACTGTTTTTT
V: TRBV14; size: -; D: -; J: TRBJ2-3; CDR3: CASSRTVLDTQYF; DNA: TGTGCCAGCAGCAGGACAGTACTTGATACGCAGTATTTT
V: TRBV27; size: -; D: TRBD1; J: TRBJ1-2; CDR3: CASSTQGANYGYTF; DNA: TGTGCCAGCAGCACACAGGGGGCTAACTATGGCTACACCTTC